Presented here are 23 T cell receptor beta chains from one specimen sequenced in a study of T cells in Graves' hyperthyroidism and ophthalmopathy (dated 2019 in TCRdb). Libraries were built with multiplex PCR. The instrument given in TCRdb is Illumina HiSeq 2000. The TCR beta CDR3 regions were amplified from RNA transcripts. The first round of RT-PCR for the TCR CDR3 was performed with the HTBI primer set and the Qiagen OneStep RT-PCR kit. Clones were called with MiXCR by TCRdb after fastp trimmed the public reads at Q25, and only in-frame beta chains were retained. Every entry covers one CDR3 protein and lists the most common genes and DNA from its rows. Recorded for this sample are roughly 420,000 distinct CDR3 sequences; around 14% of them occurred a single time. The ten largest account for approximately 14% of the sample. Specimen: blood. The receptor source for this set is a woman between 18 and 29 years old with Graves' hyperthyroidism.

This clonotype was seen repeatedly, ten times or more. The chain couples TRBV19 to TRBJ1-5, with a weak D call TRBD1 (6 bases). There are 14 residues in the CDR3. Trimming removed 3 bases at V and 5 bases at J, with 11 bases between. CDR1 LNHDA and CDR2 SQIVND come from the germline V gene (reference sequence). The CDR3, as DNA: TGTGCCAGTAGTATTGGGGACAACTATCAGCCCCAGCATTTT. This encodes CASSIGDNYQPQHF. Full variable domain (rest looked up from reference TRBV19 and TRBJ1-5): DGGITQSPKYLFRKEGQNVTLSCEQNLNHDAMYWYRQDPGQGLRLIYYSQIVNDFQKGDIAEGYSVSREKKESFPLTVTSAQKNPTAFYLCASSIGDNYQPQHFGDGTRLSIL.

V usage is TRBV28 and J usage is TRBJ2-7, with D possibly matching TRBD2 (5 bases). The germline gives CDR1 MDHEN, CDR2 SYDVKM. Trimming pared 3 bases from V and 3 bases from J, leaving 9 bases between. CDR3 size: 13 residues. DNA for the CDR3: TGTGCCAGCAGTTTTGGACTGGACTACGAGCAGTACTTC. Translating it yields CASSFGLDYEQYF.

The chain joins TRBV20-1 to TRBJ2-7; no reliable D call. Looked up from germline, CDR1 is DFQATT and CDR2 is SNEGSKA (reference sequence). Trimming shortened V by 4 bases and J by 4 bases, and 35 bases separated the two germline ends. This CDR3 comprises 20 residues. DNA of the CDR3: TGCAGTGCTACCCCTTTCTTCAACTCCTTCCCTGCCCACCTGTTATACGAGCAGTACTTC. It translates to CSATPFFNSFPAHLLYEQYF.

There are many counts of this clonotype. This chain uses TRBV28 with TRBJ2-1; D gene ambiguous. The CDR3 consists of 14 residues. Germline CDR1 MDHEN, CDR2 SYDVKM. V was cut by 3 bases and J by 5 bases, with 11 bases left in between. CDR3 in amino acids: CASSFGGTNNEQFF. The CDR3 DNA sequence: TGTGCCAGCAGTTTTGGCGGCACTAACAATGAGCAGTTCTTC.

In its sample, this clonotype was seen a few times. The chain uses TRBV28 and TRBJ2-3; D is perhaps TRBD2 (5 bases). Between the trimmed V and J ends, which lost 6 bases and 10 bases, there was a span of 20 bases. This CDR3 is 14 amino acids long. CDR1 and CDR2 from the germline V gene are MDHEN and SYDVKM. The CDR3 nucleotides read TGTGCCAGCAGACGAAGGGCTGTAACTAGGGCGCAGTATTTT. It encodes CASRRRAVTRAQYF.

J is TRBJ1-2 and V is TRBV6-1, with TRBD1 identical over 8 bases. This CDR3 is built from 13 residues. The V segment lost 5 bases and the J segment 13 bases; nucleotides outside the gene matches: 12. The germline CDR1 and CDR2 sequences are MNHNS and SASEGT. The CDR3 DNA reads as TGTGCCAGCAGTTCGGGACAGGATTCAGGAGGCACCTTC. Amino acid sequence: CASSSGQDSGGTF.

This clonotype was found a few times. The V call is TRBV6-1, the J call TRBJ1-1; D uncertain. V was shortened by 8 bases and J by 3 bases, with 10 bases between the two germline ends. Germline CDR1 is MNHNS and CDR2 is SASEGT. The CDR3 extends over 12 amino acids. The DNA of the CDR3 is TGTGCCAGCCGGGAGGCCTACACTGAAGCTTTCTTT. Amino acids: CASREAYTEAFF.

The chain has TRBV3-1 and TRBJ2-7; possibly TRBD1 or TRBD2 for D (5 bases each). This CDR3 is built from 14 residues. Between the trimmed V and J ends, which lost 0 bases and 7 bases, there was a span of 13 bases. CDR1 and CDR2 from the germline V gene are LGHDT and YNNKEL (reference sequence). The chain's CDR3 is CASSQDPGGWEQYF. Here the CDR3 DNA reads TGTGCCAGCAGCCAAGATCCTGGGGGATGGGAGCAGTACTTC.

This clonotype was recorded at least ten times. The chain joins TRBV12-3 or TRBV12-4 to TRBJ1-2; D unclear. Trimming removed 1 base from V and 4 bases from J, with 7 bases in between. The length of the CDR3 is 13 residues. The CDR3 nucleotides read TGTGCCAGCAGTTTAGGCACGTTCTATGGCTACACCTTC. It codes for CASSLGTFYGYTF.

The CDR3 DNA reads as TGCGCCAGCAGCCCCGGACAGGGATATTCACCCCTCCACTTT. Translating gives CASSPGQGYSPLHF. The chain uses TRBV5-1 and TRBJ1-6, with TRBD1 matching 8 bases. This CDR3 has 14 residues. Germline values: CDR1 SGHRS, CDR2 YFSETQ. Trimming removed 4 bases from V and 8 bases from J; junction bases left unmatched: 5.

This clonotype was counted ten times or more. The CDR3 DNA reads TGTGCCAGCAGCCAGCGCATCACTAGCGACCGCACAGATACGCAGTATTTT. Translating gives CASSQRITSDRTDTQYF. The chain combines TRBV3-1 with TRBJ2-3; the match to TRBD2 covers 7 bases. The CDR3 is 17 residues long. Germline V gene data show CDR1 as LGHDT and CDR2 as YNNKEL (reference sequence). The junction had 10 bases not matched to a gene; V was cut back by 3 bases and J by 1 base.

Note on this clonotype: This clone may be a read error of a much larger clone one base away. This chain links TRBV7-9 with TRBJ1-1; D is unclear. The V end lost 8 bases, the J end lost 1 base, and 20 bases lay between the germline ends. Per germline, CDR1 SEHNR and CDR2 FQNEAQ (reference sequence). This CDR3 has 16 amino acids. The CDR3 region has the DNA TGTGCCAGCGGCCTCCGTGGGGTCAGGACGAACACTGAAGCTTTCTTT. It translates to CASGLRGVRTNTEAFF.

There are many counts of this clonotype. V usage is TRBV20-1 and J usage is TRBJ2-7; tentatively, D is TRBD1 (5 bases). The CDR3 length is 12 residues. Trimming took off 5 bases at V and 3 bases at J, with 11 bases between the two ends. CDR1 and CDR2 (germline): DFQATT, SNEGSKA (reference sequence). As DNA, the CDR3 is TGCAGTGCTTTAAAAGGGGACTACGAGCAGTACTTC. Translated, it gives CSALKGDYEQYF.

The genes are TRBV6-1 and TRBJ1-2; D may be TRBD1 (5 bases). V gave up 6 bases and J gave up 4 bases, with 12 bases separating them. CDR1 is MNHNS, CDR2 SASEGT, per germline. The CDR3 loop spans 13 amino acids. The CDR3 loop reads CASRLEGIYGYTF. For the CDR3, the DNA is TGTGCCAGCAGGTTGGAGGGGATCTATGGCTACACCTTC.

The rearrangement uses TRBV30 and TRBJ2-7; 9 bases are shared with TRBD1. The V segment lost 2 bases and the J segment 0 bases; nucleotides outside the gene matches: 2. Germline CDR1 GTSNPN, CDR2 SVGIG (reference sequence). CDR3 length equals 14 residues. The CDR3, as DNA: TGTGCCTGGAGTTGGACAGGGGCCTCCTACGAGCAGTACTTC. Amino acids: CAWSWTGASYEQYF.

V and J are TRBV6-1 and TRBJ1-1, with no clear D. Germline CDR1 reads MNHNS; CDR2 reads SASEGT. This CDR3 is built from 13 residues. The V and J ends lost 6 bases and 5 bases respectively, with 13 bases between them. The CDR3 coding sequence is TGTGCCAGCAGACACGATATGGGGACTGAAGCTTTCTTT. Protein product: CASRHDMGTEAFF.

The V gene is TRBV20-1, the J gene TRBJ2-7; D is possibly TRBD2 (6 bases). The V end was cut by 5 bases, the J end by 6 bases, with 26 bases between. CDR1 is DFQATT and CDR2 is SNEGSKA in the germline V gene (reference sequence). This CDR3 contains 16 residues. This CDR3 is CSAERLDNAMGSEQYF. CDR3 coding DNA: TGCAGTGCTGAACGACTAGACAACGCAATGGGTTCCGAGCAGTACTTC.

This clonotype was observed many times. This rearrangement joins TRBV6-1 to TRBJ2-7; 11 positions match TRBD1. The CDR3 is made up of 15 amino acids. V lost 5 bases, J lost 4 bases, and 7 bases stayed unmatched. Looked up from germline, CDR1 is MNHNS and CDR2 is SASEGT. The CDR3 reads CASSYIGQGAYEQYF. The CDR3 region has the DNA TGTGCCAGCAGTTATATCGGACAGGGGGCGTACGAGCAGTACTTC.

Of note for this clonotype: Given a much more abundant clone one base away, this may be a read error. The rearrangement uses TRBV29-1 and TRBJ1-1, with a tentative D call TRBD1 (5 bases). Deletions cut 3 bases from V and 4 bases from J, with 15 bases between. Per the germline V gene, CDR1 is SQVTM and CDR2 is ANQGSEA. CDR3 length: 14 residues. CDR3 coding DNA: TGCAGCGTTGAGGGTGGGGCGAGGAGCACTGAAGCTTTCTTT. Translation gives CSVEGGARSTEAFF.

This chain uses TRBV11-2 with TRBJ2-1; D perhaps matches TRBD1 (6 bases). Looked up from germline, CDR1 is SGHAT and CDR2 is FQNNGV. V was shortened by 6 bases and J by 3 bases, with 9 bases between the two germline ends. The CDR3 is made up of 13 amino acids. CDR3 DNA sequence: TGTGCCAGCAGAAAGGACAGCTACAATGAGCAGTTCTTC. Protein product: CASRKDSYNEQFF.

This clonotype was recorded many times. The chain couples TRBV7-6 to TRBJ1-5; TRBD1 might be the D (6 bases). Germline CDR1 is SGHVS and CDR2 is FNYEAQ. This CDR3 comprises 14 residues. V was cut by 5 bases and J by 7 bases, with 15 bases left in between. The CDR3 DNA sequence: TGTGCCAGCAGCCTACAGGGAGGGAGACAGCCCCAGCATTTT. This sequence encodes CASSLQGGRQPQHF.

This clonotype has just a few counts. The V and J genes are TRBV20-1 and TRBJ2-3; D gene uncertain. The CDR3 spans 14 residues. Germline V gene lookup returns CDR1 DFQATT and CDR2 SNEGSKA (reference sequence). The ends were cut back, 0 bases at V and 1 base at J, with 8 bases in the middle. The CDR3 sequence: CSARDFGRTDTQYF. CDR3 DNA: TGCAGTGCTAGAGATTTTGGGCGCACAGATACGCAGTATTTT.

Many counts were recorded for this clonotype. V is TRBV20-1 and J is TRBJ2-1; TRBD2 aligns across 10 bases. This CDR3 is built from 13 residues. Germline V CDR1 and CDR2: DFQATT, SNEGSKA (reference sequence). After removal of 6 bases from V and 7 bases from J, the junction contained 6 bases not matched to a gene. CDR3 coding DNA: TGCAGTGCCCCAGCGGGGGGGCGAAATGAGCAGTTCTTC. Its protein is CSAPAGGRNEQFF.